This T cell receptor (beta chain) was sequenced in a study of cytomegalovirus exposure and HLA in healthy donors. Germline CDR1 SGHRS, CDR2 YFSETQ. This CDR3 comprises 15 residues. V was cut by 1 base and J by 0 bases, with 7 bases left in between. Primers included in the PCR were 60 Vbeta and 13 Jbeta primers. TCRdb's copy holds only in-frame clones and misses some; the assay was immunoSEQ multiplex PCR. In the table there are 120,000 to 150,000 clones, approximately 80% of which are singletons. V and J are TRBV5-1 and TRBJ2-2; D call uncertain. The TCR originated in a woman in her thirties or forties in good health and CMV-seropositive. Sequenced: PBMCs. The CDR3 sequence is CASSLSIANTGELFF. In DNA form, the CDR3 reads TGCGCCAGCAGCTTGTCTATAGCGAACACCGGGGAGCTGTTTTTT.